The 25 T cell receptor beta chains presented below share a single source sample, sequenced in a study of T cell responses to AZD1222 COVID-19 vaccine. TCRdb keeps only in-frame clones here, not all; method: immunoSEQ multiplex PCR. The sample lists 91,000 or so clones; about 94% were seen once. The sample consisted of peripheral blood, taken 28 days after the second AZD1222 dose. These receptors were obtained from an adult who received the AZD1222 COVID-19 vaccine.

The rearrangement joins TRBV4-1 to TRBJ2-4; D is ambiguous. CDR1 is MGHRA and CDR2 is YSYEKL in the germline V gene. Trimming took off 0 bases at V and 0 bases at J, with 15 bases between the two ends. This CDR3 region has 18 residues. The CDR3, as DNA: TGCGCCAGCAGCCAAGATCCTCCAATGACGGGAGCCAAAAACATTCAGTACTTC. This translates into CASSQDPPMTGAKNIQYF.

The V call is TRBV2, the J call TRBJ1-5, with a possible D match to TRBD1 (5 bases). V lost 6 bases and J 2 bases, leaving 20 bases between the germline ends. CDR3 size: 17 residues. From germline, CDR1 is SNHLY and CDR2 FYNNEI. The CDR3 loop is CASRASLYRDGNQPQHF. The CDR3 DNA reads as TGTGCCAGCAGAGCCTCTCTGTATCGGGACGGCAATCAGCCCCAGCATTTT.

The rearrangement uses TRBV7-3 and TRBJ2-1, with D maybe TRBD1 (5 bases). The germline gives CDR1 SGHTA, CDR2 FQGTGA. This CDR3 has 13 residues. V was trimmed by 1 base and J by 4 bases, leaving 5 bases between them. CDR3 nucleotides: TGTGCCAGCAGCTTAAACAGGTACAATGAGCAGTTCTTC. It translates to CASSLNRYNEQFF.

The V call is TRBV28, the J call TRBJ1-4; 7 bases agree with TRBD1. The CDR3 loop spans 16 amino acids. The V gene's germline CDR1 is MDHEN and CDR2 SYDVKM. The junction had 12 bases not matched to a gene; V was cut back by 4 bases and J by 7 bases. The CDR3 loop reads CASSSHGQEDAEKLFF. CDR3 DNA sequence: TGTGCCAGCAGTTCCCATGGACAGGAGGACGCTGAAAAACTGTTTTTT.

The chain employs TRBV28 and TRBJ1-2; D unclear. This CDR3 has 14 amino acids. V shed 1 base and J shed 8 bases, with 14 bases lying between them. Germline lookup yields CDR1 MDHEN and CDR2 SYDVKM. The CDR3 DNA is TGTGCCAGCAGTTTATACCATTCAGTCGGGGGCTACACCTTC. Translation: CASSLYHSVGGYTF.

This chain links TRBV6-5 with TRBJ2-3; D call uncertain. V was pared by 8 bases and J by 4 bases, with 7 bases between. This CDR3 region has 11 residues. Germline V gene sequence: CDR1 MNHEY, CDR2 SVGAGI. The CDR3 region is CASAQADTQYF. CDR3 in DNA: TGTGCCAGCGCTCAGGCAGATACGCAGTATTTT.

The chain combines TRBV6-2 or TRBV6-3 with TRBJ1-6, with no clear D. This CDR3 is built from 12 residues. Germline CDR1 and CDR2: MNHEY and SVGEGT. V was shortened by 5 bases and J by 8 bases, with 7 bases between the two germline ends. The CDR3 DNA follows: TGTGCCAGCAGTACGGACCATTCACCCCTCCACTTT. Residues: CASSTDHSPLHF.

This chain uses TRBV10-3 with TRBJ1-4; TRBD1 matches 9 bases. CDR1 is ENHRY and CDR2 is SYGVKD in the germline V gene. The CDR3 covers 15 residues. The trim removed 3 bases at V and 8 bases at J, leaving 7 bases unmatched. The CDR3 region has the DNA TGTGCCATCAGTGACGAGGACAGGGGAGGGGAAAAACTGTTTTTT. Protein sequence: CAISDEDRGGEKLFF.

In its sample, this clone was seen once. The chain uses TRBV7-9 and TRBJ2-7, with TRBD2 matching 8 bases. V shed 5 bases and J 0 bases; nucleotides not matched to a gene: 6. The CDR3 contains 15 residues. Germline values: CDR1 SEHNR, CDR2 FQNEAQ (reference sequence). The CDR3 reads CASSPNSGVSYEQYF. In DNA form, the CDR3 reads TGTGCCAGCAGCCCTAATAGCGGGGTCTCCTACGAGCAGTACTTC.

The chain employs TRBV5-1 and TRBJ2-5; D is perhaps TRBD1 (5 bases). The CDR3 sequence is 15 residues long. The V gene's germline CDR1 is SGHRS and CDR2 YFSETQ. The germline V and J ends were trimmed by 0 bases and 5 bases, with 14 bases remaining between them. The CDR3 loop reads CASSLAGFKEETQYF. DNA for the CDR3: TGCGCCAGCAGCTTGGCAGGGTTTAAGGAGGAGACCCAGTACTTC. Combining the CDR3 with reference TRBV5-1 and TRBJ2-5 gives the whole variable domain KAGVTQTPRYLIKTRGQQVTLSCSPISGHRSVSWYQQTPGQGLQFLFEYFSETQRNKGNFPGRFSGRQFSNSRSEMNVSTLELGDSALYLCASSLAGFKEETQYFGPGTRLLVL.

The V call is TRBV28, the J call TRBJ2-7; D is perhaps TRBD2 (5 bases). V gave up 6 bases and J gave up 3 bases, with 24 bases separating them. The CDR3 contains 17 residues. Per the germline V gene, CDR1 is MDHEN and CDR2 is SYDVKM. The CDR3 reads CASSPDQASGSRYEQYF. CDR3 nucleotide sequence: TGTGCCAGCAGCCCTGACCAAGCCTCGGGGTCTCGCTACGAGCAGTACTTC.

This clone occurred once. The rearrangement links TRBV4-3 to TRBJ2-5, with D maybe TRBD1 (5 bases). This CDR3 is built from 13 residues. Germline V gives CDR1 LGHNA, CDR2 YSLEER. Trimming took 2 bases from V and 5 from J, leaving 9 bases between them. The CDR3, as DNA: TGCGCCAGCAGCCAATTTAGACAGGAGACCCAGTACTTC. This gives the protein CASSQFRQETQYF.

The chain joins TRBV10-3 to TRBJ1-2; D remains ambiguous. The V gene lost 0 bases and the J gene lost 1 base, with 18 bases spanning the gap. The CDR3 is made up of 18 amino acids. Germline CDR1 ENHRY, CDR2 SYGVKD. The CDR3 spells CAISESIIRRQLNYGYTF. The CDR3 DNA follows: TGTGCCATCAGTGAGTCGATTATCCGCAGGCAACTTAACTATGGCTACACCTTC.

This chain connects TRBV9 to TRBJ2-3; D gene uncertain. There are 15 residues in the CDR3. Germline V gene data show CDR1 as SGDLS and CDR2 as YYNGEE. The V end was cut by 0 bases, the J end by 0 bases, with 8 bases between. The CDR3 region has the DNA TGTGCCAGCAGCGTAGGAGTAGGGAGCACAGATACGCAGTATTTT. Translation gives CASSVGVGSTDTQYF. The full variable domain, with the rest looked up from reference TRBV9 and TRBJ2-3, is DSGVTQTPKHLITATGQRVTLRCSPRSGDLSVYWYQQSLDQGLQFLIQYYNGEERAKGNILERFSAQQFPDLHSELNLSSLELGDSALYFCASSVGVGSTDTQYFGPGTRLTVL.

This clone has just a few counts. This chain connects TRBV6-5 to TRBJ1-5; 7 nucleotides agree with TRBD1. V was clipped by 6 bases and J by 8 bases; unmatched bases: 10. Germline V gene data show CDR1 as MNHEY and CDR2 as SVGAGI. The CDR3 has 14 residues. CDR3 sequence (DNA): TGTGCCAGCAGCAACACACAGGGGACGGAGCCCCAGCATTTT. This encodes CASSNTQGTEPQHF.

The CDR3 nucleotides read TGTGCCAGTAAAATAGCGGGGCCCTACAATGAGCAGTTCTTC. It is translated as CASKIAGPYNEQFF. The rearrangement uses TRBV19 and TRBJ2-1, with 8 bases aligning to TRBD2. This CDR3 region has 14 residues. The germline CDR1 and CDR2 sequences are LNHDA and SQIVND (reference sequence). V shed 7 bases, J shed 2 bases, and the junction held 4 bases outside the gene matches.

The CDR3: CASSPGQGGAYEQYF. The DNA of the CDR3 is TGCGCCAGCAGCCCCGGCCAGGGAGGAGCCTACGAGCAGTACTTC. The chain recombines TRBV4-1 with TRBJ2-7; D perhaps matches TRBD2 (6 bases). Germline V gene data show CDR1 as MGHRA and CDR2 as YSYEKL. Deletions cut 4 bases from V and 2 bases from J, with 15 bases between. This CDR3 is built from 15 residues.

The rearrangement joins TRBV3-1 (or the pseudogene TRBV3-2) to TRBJ2-7; D unclear. CDR1 is LGHDT, CDR2 YNNKEL, per germline (reference sequence). The CDR3 is 11 amino acids. Trimming removed 1 base from V and 4 bases from J, with 2 bases in between. This CDR3 reads CASSQGYEQYF. The CDR3 nucleotides are TGTGCCAGCAGCCAAGGTTACGAGCAGTACTTC.

The chain carries TRBV30 and TRBJ2-5, with 11 bases fitting TRBD2. The CDR3 runs to 15 residues. Germline loops: CDR1 GTSNPN, CDR2 SVGIG (reference sequence). V lost 0 bases, J lost 2 bases, and 2 bases stayed unmatched. The CDR3 sequence is CAWSVGTSGQETQYF. The CDR3 coding sequence is TGTGCCTGGAGTGTCGGGACTAGCGGACAAGAGACCCAGTACTTC.

The rearrangement uses TRBV7-7 and TRBJ2-1, with D unresolved. Trimming removed 4 bases at V and 1 base at J, with 14 bases between. Germline loops: CDR1 SSHAT, CDR2 FNYEAQ (reference sequence). The CDR3 length is 16 residues. CDR3 sequence (DNA): TGTGCCAGCAGCTCAGCGATGGGTTATTCCTACAATGAGCAGTTCTTC. This translates into CASSSAMGYSYNEQFF.

The rearrangement uses TRBV6-1 and TRBJ2-5; 8 bases agree with TRBD2. CDR1 is MNHNS and CDR2 is SASEGT in the germline V gene. The CDR3 is 15 amino acids. J lost 5 bases, V lost 3 bases, and 8 bases had no gene match. The DNA for the CDR3 is TGTGCCAGCAGTGAGGAACTAGCGGCATGGGAGACCCAGTACTTC. It codes for CASSEELAAWETQYF.

This clone occurred a few times. The chain is built from TRBV6-5 and TRBJ2-7; D not certain. CDR3 length: 15 amino acids. The V gene's germline CDR1 is MNHEY and CDR2 SVGAGI. Trimming removed 0 bases from V and 2 bases from J, with 11 bases in between. The CDR3 region has the DNA TGTGCCAGCAGTTACTCGAGTGGAGAGACCTACGAGCAGTACTTC. It translates to CASSYSSGETYEQYF.

The chain has TRBV7-2 and TRBJ1-5; D not resolved. The CDR3 contains 13 residues. Germline CDR1 and CDR2: SGHTA and FQGNSA. Trimming removed 0 bases at V and 4 bases at J, with 4 bases between. CDR3 region: CASSLALNQPQHF. The CDR3 nucleotides are TGTGCCAGCAGCTTAGCGCTGAATCAGCCCCAGCATTTT.

This chain connects TRBV11-2 to TRBJ2-7; D is undetermined. Trimming removed 1 base from V and 3 bases from J, with 7 bases in between. The CDR3 spans 13 residues. Germline lookup yields CDR1 SGHAT and CDR2 FQNNGV. This CDR3 reads CASSLGSNYEQYF. In DNA, the CDR3 is TGTGCCAGCAGCTTAGGCAGTAACTACGAGCAGTACTTC.

V and J are TRBV27 and TRBJ2-7; 8 bases fit TRBD2. This CDR3 contains 13 residues. J lost 3 bases, V lost 4 bases, and 2 bases had no gene match. In germline, CDR1 is MNHEY, CDR2 SMNVEV (reference sequence). This CDR3 reads CASSSGTSYEQYF. Written as DNA, the CDR3 is TGTGCCAGCAGTTCCGGGACTAGCTACGAGCAGTACTTC.